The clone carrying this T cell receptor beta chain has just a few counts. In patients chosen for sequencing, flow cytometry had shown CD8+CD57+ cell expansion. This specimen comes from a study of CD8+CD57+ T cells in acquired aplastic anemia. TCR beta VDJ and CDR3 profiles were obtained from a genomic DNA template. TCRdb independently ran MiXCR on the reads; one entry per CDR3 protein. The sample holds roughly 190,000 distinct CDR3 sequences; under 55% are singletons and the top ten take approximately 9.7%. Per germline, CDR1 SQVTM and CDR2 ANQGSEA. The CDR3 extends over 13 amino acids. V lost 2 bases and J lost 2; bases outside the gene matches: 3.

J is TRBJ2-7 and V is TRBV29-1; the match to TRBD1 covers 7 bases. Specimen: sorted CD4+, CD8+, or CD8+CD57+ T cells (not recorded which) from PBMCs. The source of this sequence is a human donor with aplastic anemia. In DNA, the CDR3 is TGCAGCGTTGAACAGGACAGGCCCTACGAGCAGTACTTC. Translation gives CSVEQDRPYEQYF.